This note documents a single TCR beta chain sequence. Original handling: Amplifying reference gene primers gave estimates of nucleated cell counts. Sequencing used immunoSEQ multiplex PCR; TCRdb keeps in-frame clones, though not all of them. V, J and clone size are taken as reported in that table, and D and trimming were inferred from the DNA itself. The table shows approximately 260,000 clones, with roughly 90% occurring only once. The data are from a study of blood T cell repertoires in COVID-19. Germline assignment: CDR1 SGHRS and CDR2 YFSETQ. This CDR3 spans 11 amino acids. The V segment lost 5 bases and the J segment 12 bases; nucleotides outside the gene matches: 4.

This clonotype was obtained from a man in his sixties who had recovered from COVID-19. Sequencing was carried out using peripheral blood. This sequence joins TRBV5-1 and TRBJ1-1; TRBD1 matches at 10 bases. CDR3 coding DNA: TGCGCCAGCAGGGGACAGGGGTCGACTTTCTTT. Its protein is CASRGQGSTFF.